This TCR beta chain derives from a study of blood T cell repertoires in COVID-19. Study details: The origin of the acute and convalescent COVID-19 samples was the United States, Italy and Spain. In each case, the material was cDNA or gDNA derived from T cells, B-cell-depleted T cells, or PBMCs.

The V gene's germline CDR1 is MGHRA and CDR2 YSYEKL. Deletions cut 3 bases from V and 8 bases from J, with 16 bases between. This CDR3 is 14 amino acids long. Original handling: Estimation of nucleated cell counts relied on the amplification of reference gene primers. TCRdb keeps only in-frame clones here, not all; method: immunoSEQ multiplex PCR. V, J and clone size were drawn from that table, and D and trimming were deduced from the DNA. Here the sample spans about 170,000 clones, roughly 84% being singletons. This clone occurred many times. V usage is TRBV4-1 and J usage is TRBJ1-2; TRBD1 is a possible D gene (5 bases). Sequenced material: peripheral blood. This TCR derives from a man between 65 and 85 years old with active or convalescent COVID-19. The CDR3 region is CASSQGWGAGGYTF. The CDR3 DNA reads as TGCGCCAGCAGCCAGGGTTGGGGCGCAGGAGGCTACACCTTC.